This T cell receptor (beta chain) appears in the sequencing data of a study of blood T cell repertoires in COVID-19. The CDR3 covers 14 residues. The V gene's germline CDR1 is LNHNV and CDR2 YYDKDF (reference sequence). V lost 2 bases, J lost 7 bases, and 1 base stayed unmatched. Assay: immunoSEQ multiplex PCR; the TCRdb copy retains only in-frame clones and omits some. This table has 200,000 or so clones, around 89% appearing once. Enrolled through a virtual design, the participants were between roughly 18 and 90 years of age and came from roughly 22 US areas. Cohorts were determined from participant-reported clinical history. Symptom resolution, clearance, or two negative PCRs marked the recovered donors of Cohort 3. This clone occurred once.

Sequencing input: PBMCs or T cells enriched from blood (not recorded which). This TCR derives from a woman aged 18-30 years who had recovered from COVID-19. The rearrangement links TRBV15 to TRBJ1-4; the match to TRBD1 covers 10 bases. Written as DNA, the CDR3 is TGTGCCACCAGCAGACGGGACAGGGGTGAAAAACTGTTTTTT. It yields the protein CATSRRDRGEKLFF. The whole variable domain, remainder taken from reference TRBV15 and TRBJ1-4, is DAMVIQNPRYQVTQFGKPVTLSCSQTLNHNVMYWYQQKSSQAPKLLFHYYDKDFNNEADTPDNFQSRRPNTSFCFLDIRSPGLGDTAMYLCATSRRDRGEKLFFGSGTQLSVL.